The 9 T cell receptor beta chains in this list originate from one sample, sequenced in a study of identical twins. TCRdb processed the 5' RACE reads anew with MiXCR; each CDR3 protein has one entry. The sample records 400,000 to 550,000 distinct CDR3 sequences, roughly 13% being singletons. These records were also assigned to another study, of yellow fever vaccine responses in identical twins.

Material: CD4+ T cells sorted from blood. These receptors came from a woman aged 18-29 years in good health.

This clonotype was seen more than once but under ten times. V is TRBV6-5 and J is TRBJ2-7, with no clear D. The CDR3 covers 15 residues. Trimming left V 2 bases short and J 2 bases short, with 13 bases between. Looked up from germline, CDR1 is MNHEY and CDR2 is SVGAGI. CDR3 coding DNA: TGTGCCAGCAGTTACGAGTTAGGAGAGACCTACGAGCAGTACTTC. Translating gives CASSYELGETYEQYF.

This clonotype has a count of ten or more. The CDR3 is CASSFAVLSTEAFF. Here the CDR3 DNA reads TGCGCCAGCAGCTTTGCAGTTTTGAGCACTGAAGCTTTCTTT. This sequence joins TRBV5-1 and TRBJ1-1; D is unclear. The CDR3 runs 14 residues. CDR1 is SGHRS and CDR2 is YFSETQ in the germline V gene. V was trimmed by 2 bases and J by 4 bases, leaving 12 bases between them.

V usage is TRBV25-1 and J usage is TRBJ2-5; TRBD1 is a possible D gene (7 bases). Germline V gives CDR1 MGHDK, CDR2 SYGVNS. With 1 base removed from V and 5 bases from J, the gap between germline ends came to 14 bases. This CDR3 comprises 15 residues. The DNA of the CDR3 is TGTGCCAGCAGTGAATGGAGGGGGCCAACGGAGACCCAGTACTTC. Residues: CASSEWRGPTETQYF.

Only a few counts were recorded for this clonotype. Its ends do not fully match the called genes, so a read error is possible. V usage is TRBV7-2 and J usage is TRBJ2-7, with 7 bases that match TRBD2. The CDR3 sequence is 15 residues long. The germline V gene has CDR1 SGHTA and CDR2 FQGNSA. The CDR3 bases are TGTGCCAGCAGCCCGGGGGGTAGCGGGTCCTTCGAGCAGTACTTC. The encoded protein is CASSPGGSGSFEQYF.

The table lists this clonotype with a few counts. The chain uses TRBV5-1 and TRBJ2-1; TRBD1 agrees at 7 bases. The CDR3 is 16 residues long. Germline values: CDR1 SGHRS, CDR2 YFSETQ. V dropped 1 base and J dropped 7; count of bases not matched to a gene: 11. The CDR3 spells CASSLYSYRGVNEQFF. CDR3 coding DNA: TGCGCCAGCAGCTTGTACTCATACAGGGGAGTTAATGAGCAGTTCTTC.

At least ten counts were recorded for this clonotype. The chain employs TRBV5-5 and TRBJ1-2, with unresolved D. The V end was cut by 1 base, the J end by 7 bases, with 20 bases between. The CDR3 covers 16 residues. Germline values: CDR1 SGHKS, CDR2 YYEKEE (reference sequence). CDR3 amino acids: CASSLPPGSPVGGYTF. In DNA form, the CDR3 reads TGTGCCAGCAGCTTGCCACCAGGTTCCCCGGTTGGTGGCTACACCTTC.

This clonotype was detected only a few times. The rearrangement uses TRBV3-1 and TRBJ2-1, with no clear D. The germline V gene has CDR1 LGHDT and CDR2 YNNKEL (reference sequence). The CDR3 covers 13 residues. V was trimmed by 0 bases and J by 7 bases, leaving 7 bases between them. This CDR3 is CASSQETFNEQFF. DNA of the CDR3: TGTGCCAGCAGCCAAGAAACTTTTAATGAGCAGTTCTTC.

The table lists this clonotype with a count of one. J is TRBJ2-7 and V is TRBV7-2; D may correspond to TRBD1 or TRBD2 (5 bases each). Trimming pared 1 base from V and 2 bases from J, leaving 18 bases between. CDR1 is SGHTA and CDR2 is FQGNSA in the germline V gene. CDR3 length equals 17 residues. CDR3 region: CASSLGGLRGPTYEQYF. DNA for the CDR3: TGTGCCAGCAGCTTAGGTGGGTTGAGGGGACCTACCTACGAGCAGTACTTC.

This clonotype was counted ten times or more. The CDR3 DNA sequence: TGTGCCACCAGTGTCTCAGGGGGCAACGAGCAGTACTTC. Translation: CATSVSGGNEQYF. The rearrangement uses TRBV24-1 and TRBJ2-7; 8 bases line up with TRBD1. Trimming cost V 5 bases and J 5 bases; bases outside gene matches: 4. The germline CDR1 and CDR2 sequences are KGHDR and SFDVKD. The CDR3 is made up of 13 amino acids.